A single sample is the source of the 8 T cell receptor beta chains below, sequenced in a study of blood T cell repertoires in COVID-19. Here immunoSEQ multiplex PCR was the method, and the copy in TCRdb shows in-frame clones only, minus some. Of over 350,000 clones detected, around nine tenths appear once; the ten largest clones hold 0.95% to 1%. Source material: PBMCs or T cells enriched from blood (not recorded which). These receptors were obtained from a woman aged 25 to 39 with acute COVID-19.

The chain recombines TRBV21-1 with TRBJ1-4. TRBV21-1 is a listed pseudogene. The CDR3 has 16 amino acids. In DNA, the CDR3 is TGTGCCAGCAGCAACTTCGCGGGACGGGCTAAAGAAAAACTGTTTTTT. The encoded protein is CASSNFAGRAKEKLFF.

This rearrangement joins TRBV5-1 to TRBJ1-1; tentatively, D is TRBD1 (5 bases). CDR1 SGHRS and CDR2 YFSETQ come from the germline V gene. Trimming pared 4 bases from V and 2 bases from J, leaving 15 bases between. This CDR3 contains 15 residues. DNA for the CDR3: TGCGCCAGCAGCCCTGTGGGGCCCGTAAACACTGAAGCTTTCTTT. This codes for CASSPVGPVNTEAFF.

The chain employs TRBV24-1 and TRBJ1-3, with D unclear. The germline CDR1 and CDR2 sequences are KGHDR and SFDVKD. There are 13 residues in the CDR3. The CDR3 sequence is CASEERAGNTIYF. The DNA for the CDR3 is TGTGCTAGTGAGGAGCGGGCTGGAAACACCATATATTTT.

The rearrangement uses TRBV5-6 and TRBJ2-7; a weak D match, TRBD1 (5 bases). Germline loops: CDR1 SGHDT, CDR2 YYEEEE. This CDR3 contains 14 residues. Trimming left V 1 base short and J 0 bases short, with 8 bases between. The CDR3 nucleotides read TGTGCCAGCAGCTTGTGGGGCAGCTCCTACGAGCAGTACTTC. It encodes CASSLWGSSYEQYF. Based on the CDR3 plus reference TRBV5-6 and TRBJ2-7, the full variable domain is DAGVTQSPTHLIKTRGQQVTLRCSPKSGHDTVSWYQQALGQGPQFIFQYYEEEERQRGNFPDRFSGHQFPNYSSELNVNALLLGDSALYLCASSLWGSSYEQYFGPGTRLTVT.

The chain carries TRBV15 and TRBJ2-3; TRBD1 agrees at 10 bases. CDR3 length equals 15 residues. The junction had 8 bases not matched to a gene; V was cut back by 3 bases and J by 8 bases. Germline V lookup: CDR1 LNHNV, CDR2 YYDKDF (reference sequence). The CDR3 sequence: CATSSQTGGAGTQYF. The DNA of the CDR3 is TGTGCCACCAGCAGTCAGACAGGGGGCGCGGGTACGCAGTATTTT. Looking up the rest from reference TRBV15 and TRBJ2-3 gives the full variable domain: DAMVIQNPRYQVTQFGKPVTLSCSQTLNHNVMYWYQQKSSQAPKLLFHYYDKDFNNEADTPDNFQSRRPNTSFCFLDIRSPGLGDTAMYLCATSSQTGGAGTQYFGPGTRLTVL.

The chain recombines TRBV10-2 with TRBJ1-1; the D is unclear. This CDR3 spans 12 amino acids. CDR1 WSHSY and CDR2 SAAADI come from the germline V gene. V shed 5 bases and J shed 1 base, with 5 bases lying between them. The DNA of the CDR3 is TGCGCCAGCAGTCTAAGGAACACTGAAGCTTTCTTT. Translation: CASSLRNTEAFF.

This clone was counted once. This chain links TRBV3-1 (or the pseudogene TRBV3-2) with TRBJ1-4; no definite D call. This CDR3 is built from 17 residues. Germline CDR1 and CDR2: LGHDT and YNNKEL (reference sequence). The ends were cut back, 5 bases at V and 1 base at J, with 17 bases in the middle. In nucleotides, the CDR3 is TGTGCCAGCAGCGCCCTCCTCGGGAGTGGAACTAATGAAAAACTGTTTTTT. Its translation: CASSALLGSGTNEKLFF.

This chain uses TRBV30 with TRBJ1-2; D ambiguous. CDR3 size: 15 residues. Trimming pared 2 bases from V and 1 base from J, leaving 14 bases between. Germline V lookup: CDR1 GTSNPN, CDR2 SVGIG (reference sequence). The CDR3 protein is CAWSMGPPLNYGYTF. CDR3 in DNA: TGTGCCTGGAGTATGGGCCCCCCGCTTAACTATGGCTACACCTTC. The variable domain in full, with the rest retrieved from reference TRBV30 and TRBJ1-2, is SQTIHQWPATLVQPVGSPLSLECTVEGTSNPNLYWYRQAAGRGLQLLFYSVGIGQISSEVPQNLSASRPQDRQFILSSKKLLLSDSGFYLCAWSMGPPLNYGYTFGSGTRLTVV.